This T cell receptor (beta chain) appears in the sequencing data of a study of cytomegalovirus exposure and HLA in healthy donors. Whole-study findings and limits: Sequence variants that were highly shared formed a cluster that was likely a sequencing artifact. Cytomegalovirus-associated status was assigned to some 160 TCR beta chains.

In nominal health when sampled, donors likely had unrecorded immune exposures nonetheless. This clone has just one count. No antigen is known for it. The PCR had 60 Vbeta and 13 Jbeta primers. Some clones are missing from TCRdb's copy, which holds only in-frame ones; the method was immunoSEQ multiplex PCR. The table has roughly 250,000 clones, 84% seen once. CDR1 and CDR2 (germline): MDHEN, SYDVKM. Trimming removed 6 bases from V and 6 bases from J, with 21 bases in between. The CDR3 extends over 15 amino acids. This TCR was sampled from a woman aged 40 to 55 in good health and CMV-seropositive. The J gene is TRBJ2-7, the V gene TRBV28; a weak D match, TRBD1 (6 bases). Sequencing was carried out using PBMCs. CDR3 region: CASRALQGAQSEQYF. CDR3 coding DNA: TGTGCCAGCAGAGCCTTACAGGGAGCCCAGAGCGAGCAGTACTTC.